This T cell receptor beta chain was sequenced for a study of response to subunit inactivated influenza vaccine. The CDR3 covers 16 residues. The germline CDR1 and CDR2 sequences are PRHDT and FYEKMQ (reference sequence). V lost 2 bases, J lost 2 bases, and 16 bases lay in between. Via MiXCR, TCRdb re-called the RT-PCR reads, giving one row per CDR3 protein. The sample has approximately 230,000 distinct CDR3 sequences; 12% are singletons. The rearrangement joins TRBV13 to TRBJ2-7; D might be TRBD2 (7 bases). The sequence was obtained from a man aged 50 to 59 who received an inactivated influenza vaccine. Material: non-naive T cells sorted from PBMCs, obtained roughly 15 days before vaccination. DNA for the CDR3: TGTGCCAGCAGCTTAACGGGGGGCGGGAGTCCCTACGAGCAGTACTTC. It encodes CASSLTGGGSPYEQYF. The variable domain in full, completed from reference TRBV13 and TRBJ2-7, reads AAGVIQSPRHLIKEKRETATLKCYPIPRHDTVYWYQQGPGQDPQFLISFYEKMQSDKGSIPDRFSAQQFSDYHSELNMSSLELGDSALYFCASSLTGGGSPYEQYFGPGTRLTVT.